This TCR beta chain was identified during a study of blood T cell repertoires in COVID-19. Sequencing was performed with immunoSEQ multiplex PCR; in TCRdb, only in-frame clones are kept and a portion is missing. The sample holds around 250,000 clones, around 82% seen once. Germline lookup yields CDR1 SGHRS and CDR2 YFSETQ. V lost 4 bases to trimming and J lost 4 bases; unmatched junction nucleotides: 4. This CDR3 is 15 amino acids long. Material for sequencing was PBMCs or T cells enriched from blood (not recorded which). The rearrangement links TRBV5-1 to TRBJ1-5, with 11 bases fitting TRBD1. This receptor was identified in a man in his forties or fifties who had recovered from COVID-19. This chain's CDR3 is CASSVGTGGNQPQHF. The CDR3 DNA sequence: TGCGCCAGCAGCGTGGGGACAGGGGGAAATCAGCCCCAGCATTTT. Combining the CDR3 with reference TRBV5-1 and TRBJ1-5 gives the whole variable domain KAGVTQTPRYLIKTRGQQVTLSCSPISGHRSVSWYQQTPGQGLQFLFEYFSETQRNKGNFPGRFSGRQFSNSRSEMNVSTLELGDSALYLCASSVGTGGNQPQHFGDGTRLSIL.